The text below deals with one TCR beta chain. Its target is unknown. The same CDR3 can be traced to other DNA sequences in this sample. Reverse transcribing all isolated RNA meant expressed TCRB transcripts were sequenced. Assay used: immunoSEQ multiplex PCR; TCRdb lists only in-frame clones, some missing. The table shows about 710,000 clones, with over 13% occurring only once. The entry originates in a study of beta chain features in type 1 diabetes. Turning to the study itself: The number of sorted cells examined across all samples was approximately 110,000,000.

General study results and limits: Sampled from patients, naive, central memory and Treg TCRB repertoires appeared more similar than those sampled from healthy donors. Shorter TCRB CDR3s, moderately but significantly so, marked every one of the four CD4+ subsets in Type 1 diabetes patients. Resolution of whether HLA type affects TCRB rearrangement was not achieved here.

There are 13 residues in the CDR3. The germline gives CDR1 SGHTA, CDR2 FQGTGA. Trimming shortened V by 6 bases and J by 5 bases, and 13 bases separated the two germline ends. The source material was naive CD4+ T cells from blood. This TCR derives from a man between 18 and 29 years old with type 1 diabetes. J is TRBJ2-5 and V is TRBV7-3; D is unresolved. The CDR3: CASSLGQRETQYF. The CDR3 DNA follows: TGTGCCAGCAGTCTCGGTCAGAGGGAGACCCAGTACTTC. Together with reference TRBV7-3 and TRBJ2-5, the CDR3 gives the full variable domain: GAGVSQTPSNKVTEKGKYVELRCDPISGHTALYWYRQSLGQGPEFLIYFQGTGAADDSGLPNDRFFAVRPEGSVSTLKIQRTERGDSAVYLCASSLGQRETQYFGPGTRLLVL.